What follows are 28 T cell receptor beta chains derived from one specimen sequenced in a study of post-analysis software for immune sequencing data. General study findings and limits: A few TRBV segments appeared more often in patients than in controls, and TRBV5-6, TRBV5-1 and TRBV20-1 were among these.

No antigen has been assigned to these receptors. Unique molecular identifiers tagged the TCR beta cDNA libraries. Via MiXCR, TCRdb re-called the PCR reads, giving one row per CDR3 protein. The sample has around 770,000 distinct CDR3 sequences, about 43% seen once. Sequences were obtained from blood. The receptors stem from a girl between 10 and 17 years old with multiple sclerosis.

This clonotype was counted a few times. The V and J genes are TRBV5-1 and TRBJ2-1, with a possible D match to TRBD2 (6 bases). Trimming took 4 bases from V and 0 from J, leaving 14 bases between them. CDR3 length equals 16 residues. Germline V CDR1 and CDR2: SGHRS, YFSETQ. DNA for the CDR3: TGCGCCAGCAGCCCCGATAGCGGAGCCTCCTACAATGAGCAGTTCTTC. Translation: CASSPDSGASYNEQFF. The variable domain in full, with the rest retrieved from reference TRBV5-1 and TRBJ2-1, is KAGVTQTPRYLIKTRGQQVTLSCSPISGHRSVSWYQQTPGQGLQFLFEYFSETQRNKGNFPGRFSGRQFSNSRSEMNVSTLELGDSALYLCASSPDSGASYNEQFFGPGTRLTVL.

With regard to this clonotype: The CDR3 does not end in the conserved phenylalanine or tryptophan, so this is likely a read error. The CDR3 loop is CASSPPSRGHEQYL. CDR3 bases: TGTGCCAGCAGCCCTCCGAGCAGGGGCCACGAGCAGTACCTC. The V gene is TRBV28, the J gene TRBJ2-7; perhaps TRBD1 as D (6 bases). This CDR3 has 14 amino acids. Germline CDR1 is MDHEN and CDR2 is SYDVKM. V dropped 6 bases and J dropped 5 bases, with 17 bases sitting between them.

In its sample, this clonotype was seen many times. The chain is built from TRBV9 and TRBJ2-1; 7 bases map to TRBD2. Trimming cost V 6 bases and J 4 bases; bases outside gene matches: 10. The CDR3 totals 15 residues. The germline gives CDR1 SGDLS, CDR2 YYNGEE. The CDR3 protein is CASNPGGGRYNEQFF. CDR3 DNA: TGTGCCAGCAACCCCGGGGGAGGGCGGTACAATGAGCAGTTCTTC.

This clonotype came up a few times. V and J are TRBV25-1 and TRBJ1-5; unclear D gene. CDR3 length: 14 amino acids. Trimming left V 3 bases short and J 7 bases short, with 13 bases between. CDR1 and CDR2 (germline): MGHDK, SYGVNS. CDR3: CASSDSWAAQPQHF. The CDR3 coding sequence is TGTGCCAGCAGTGACTCCTGGGCGGCGCAGCCCCAGCATTTT.

This clonotype came up a few times. CDR3 bases: TGTGCCAGCAGTTTTTCCGGACAGGGACGACATGGCTACACCTTC. It specifies CASSFSGQGRHGYTF. The V gene is TRBV28, the J gene TRBJ1-2, with 8 bases identical to TRBD1. V shed 3 bases, J shed 6 bases, and the junction held 9 bases outside the gene matches. The CDR3 is 15 amino acids. The V gene's germline CDR1 is MDHEN and CDR2 SYDVKM.

The rearrangement uses TRBV20-1 and TRBJ1-1; no clear D gene. CDR3 length: 14 residues. With 0 bases removed from V and 0 bases from J, the gap between germline ends came to 8 bases. Per germline, CDR1 DFQATT and CDR2 SNEGSKA (reference sequence). This chain's CDR3 is CSARDGWMNTEAFF. The CDR3 region has the DNA TGCAGTGCTAGAGACGGGTGGATGAACACTGAAGCTTTCTTT.

Only a few counts were recorded for this clonotype. The chain is built from TRBV29-1 and TRBJ2-7; weak D call: TRBD2 (6 bases). The CDR3 has 15 residues. The V and J ends lost 0 bases and 2 bases respectively, with 14 bases between them. Germline CDR1 reads SQVTM; CDR2 reads ANQGSEA. The CDR3 reads CSVEDRTEGTYEQYF. The CDR3 region has the DNA TGCAGCGTTGAAGACCGAACGGAGGGCACCTACGAGCAGTACTTC.

The chain couples TRBV6-5 to TRBJ1-4; no clear D. The germline V and J ends were trimmed by 2 bases and 8 bases, with 9 bases remaining between them. From germline, CDR1 is MNHEY and CDR2 SVGAGI. CDR3 length: 13 amino acids. CDR3 loop: CASSYGQREKLFF. CDR3 nucleotides: TGTGCCAGCAGTTACGGCCAGAGGGAAAAACTGTTTTTT.

The chain joins TRBV5-1 to TRBJ2-7, with 7 bases aligning to TRBD2. In germline, CDR1 is SGHRS, CDR2 YFSETQ. The ends lost 4 bases at V and 7 bases at J; junction bases unmatched: 8. This CDR3 contains 13 residues. The DNA of the CDR3 is TGCGCCAGCAGCGAACCTACTAGCGAGGAGCAGTACTTC. Protein: CASSEPTSEEQYF.

Comment on this clonotype: Its ends do not fully match the called genes, so a read error is possible. J is TRBJ2-3 and V is TRBV12-3 or TRBV12-4, with 9 bases aligning to TRBD2. CDR3 length equals 15 residues. CDR3 bases: TGTGCCAGCAGTTTTTATAGCGGGAGCATAGATACGCAGTATTTT. Protein: CASSFYSGSIDTQYF.

V and J are TRBV5-1 and TRBJ2-2; D might be TRBD2 (5 bases). V gave up 4 bases and J gave up 3 bases, with 7 bases separating them. The CDR3 has 13 amino acids. Germline V CDR1 and CDR2: SGHRS, YFSETQ. This CDR3 is CASSKEDTGELFF. In DNA, the CDR3 is TGCGCCAGCAGCAAGGAGGACACCGGGGAGCTGTTTTTT.

The gene calls are TRBV10-3 and TRBJ2-7; 8 bases match TRBD1. The CDR3 covers 13 residues. Germline CDR1 and CDR2: ENHRY and SYGVKD. With 10 bases clipped from V and 2 bases from J, the junction kept 7 bases outside the gene matches. The CDR3 DNA follows: TGTGCCACCGAACCGGGACAGGCCTACGAGCAGTACTTC. It yields the protein CATEPGQAYEQYF.

This clonotype was seen once. CDR3 sequence: CASSEETESYEQYF. CDR3 sequence (DNA): TGTGCCAGCAGTGAAGAGACCGAATCCTACGAGCAGTACTTC. The gene calls are TRBV6-1 and TRBJ2-7; no definite D call. The CDR3 is 14 amino acids. V shed 1 base and J shed 1 base, with 8 bases lying between them. The germline gives CDR1 MNHNS, CDR2 SASEGT.

The CDR3 here is CASGQNYYGYTF. The CDR3 DNA follows: TGTGCCAGTGGACAGAACTACTATGGCTACACCTTC. V and J are TRBV19 and TRBJ1-2; maybe TRBD1 (6 bases). Germline V CDR1 and CDR2: LNHDA, SQIVND (reference sequence). With 8 bases removed from V and 3 bases from J, the gap between germline ends came to 10 bases. This CDR3 has 12 amino acids. Combining the CDR3 with reference TRBV19 and TRBJ1-2 gives the whole variable domain DGGITQSPKYLFRKEGQNVTLSCEQNLNHDAMYWYRQDPGQGLRLIYYSQIVNDFQKGDIAEGYSVSREKKESFPLTVTSAQKNPTAFYLCASGQNYYGYTFGSGTRLTVV.

The rearrangement uses TRBV6-5 and TRBJ2-1; 7 positions match TRBD2. Germline V gene data show CDR1 as MNHEY and CDR2 as SVGAGI. J was trimmed by 2 bases and V by 2 bases; bases with no gene match: 12. This CDR3 region has 18 residues. This CDR3 is CASSYDVLAVLAYNEQFF. The CDR3 DNA reads TGTGCCAGCAGTTACGACGTCCTAGCGGTCTTAGCCTACAATGAGCAGTTCTTC.

The chain uses TRBV13 and TRBJ2-5; possibly TRBD1 for D (5 bases). Germline loops: CDR1 PRHDT, CDR2 FYEKMQ (reference sequence). V was shortened by 5 bases and J by 4 bases, with 23 bases between the two germline ends. This CDR3 spans 17 amino acids. The CDR3 DNA reads as TGTGCCAGCAGCCTCCCACAGGATGTAAAAGGCGGAGAGACCCAGTACTTC. Its translation: CASSLPQDVKGGETQYF.

The chain employs TRBV6-2 or TRBV6-3 and TRBJ2-1; 8 positions agree with TRBD2. The germline gives CDR1 MNHEY, CDR2 SVGEGT. V lost 6 bases and J lost 5; bases outside the gene matches: 6. This CDR3 is 14 amino acids long. For the CDR3, the DNA is TGTGCCAGCAGAGCGACTAGCGTAAACAATGAGCAGTTCTTC. Protein: CASRATSVNNEQFF.

The chain links TRBV12-3 or TRBV12-4 to TRBJ2-7; D is unresolved. The CDR3 loop spans 12 amino acids. The germline V and J ends were trimmed by 6 bases and 2 bases, with 8 bases remaining between them. In DNA, the CDR3 is TGTGCCAGCAGGCGAACAGCCTACGAGCAGTACTTC. It yields the protein CASRRTAYEQYF.

The V gene is TRBV28, the J gene TRBJ2-2; 7 positions agree with TRBD1. Germline values: CDR1 MDHEN, CDR2 SYDVKM. The CDR3 spans 12 residues. V lost 7 bases to trimming and J lost 5 bases; unmatched junction nucleotides: 1. For the CDR3, the DNA is TGTGCCAGCAAGACAGGGACCGGGGAGCTGTTTTTT. Translating it yields CASKTGTGELFF.

The chain joins TRBV29-1 to TRBJ1-1; unclear D gene. V lost 5 bases and J 0 bases, leaving 4 bases between the germline ends. From germline, CDR1 is SQVTM and CDR2 ANQGSEA. The CDR3 totals 11 residues. For the CDR3, the DNA is TGCAGCGTTTCCATGAACACTGAAGCTTTCTTT. The encoded protein is CSVSMNTEAFF.

This clonotype was found a few times. The chain employs TRBV7-2 and TRBJ2-2; 8 bases line up with TRBD1. The trim removed 5 bases at V and 3 bases at J, leaving 11 bases unmatched. CDR1 SGHTA and CDR2 FQGNSA come from the germline V gene. There are 17 residues in the CDR3. CDR3: CASSPARGDRYTGELFF. The DNA of the CDR3 is TGTGCCAGCAGCCCGGCGCGTGGGGACAGGTACACCGGGGAGCTGTTTTTT.

This clonotype came up a few times. This chain connects TRBV20-1 to TRBJ2-5; unclear D gene. Germline CDR1 reads DFQATT; CDR2 reads SNEGSKA (reference sequence). This CDR3 has 15 residues. V was trimmed by 1 base and J by 2 bases, leaving 14 bases between them. CDR3: CSARGVGMSQETQYF. Written as DNA, the CDR3 is TGCAGTGCTAGAGGGGTAGGGATGTCACAAGAGACCCAGTACTTC.

This clonotype was detected only a few times. J is TRBJ2-7 and V is TRBV24-1, with TRBD1 matching 10 bases. V shed 3 bases and J 1 base; nucleotides not matched to a gene: 8. The CDR3 length is 17 residues. CDR1 KGHDR and CDR2 SFDVKD come from the germline V gene. CDR3 region: CATSDAHGGQGSYEQYF. CDR3 nucleotides: TGTGCCACCAGTGATGCCCATGGGGGACAGGGGTCCTACGAGCAGTACTTC.

V usage is TRBV3-1 and J usage is TRBJ1-2, with D possibly TRBD1 on 5 matching bases. V dropped 0 bases and J dropped 0 bases, with 11 bases sitting between them. The CDR3 is 16 amino acids. Germline V gene sequence: CDR1 LGHDT, CDR2 YNNKEL (reference sequence). CDR3 DNA: TGTGCCAGCAGCCAAGAAAGACAGATTACTAACTATGGCTACACCTTC. Translated: CASSQERQITNYGYTF.

The count of this clonotype is one. The chain couples TRBV7-2 to TRBJ2-4, with 8 bases fitting TRBD2. J lost 13 bases, V lost 6 bases, and 14 bases had no gene match. Germline lookup yields CDR1 SGHTA and CDR2 FQGNSA. This CDR3 spans 14 amino acids. The CDR3 loop is CASSRDAGEREQYF. The DNA for the CDR3 is TGTGCCAGCAGTCGAGACGCGGGAGAGCGGGAGCAGTACTTC.

There are many counts of this clonotype. The chain links TRBV29-1 to TRBJ2-3; the D is unclear. CDR3 size: 13 residues. Germline CDR1 reads SQVTM; CDR2 reads ANQGSEA. V shed 1 base and J shed 5 bases, with 10 bases lying between them. CDR3 DNA: TGCAGCGTTGAAGCCGGAGCTGGAGATACGCAGTATTTT. It is translated as CSVEAGAGDTQYF.

The rearrangement joins TRBV7-2 to TRBJ2-5; no reliable D call. There are 14 residues in the CDR3. In germline, CDR1 is SGHTA, CDR2 FQGNSA. V dropped 5 bases and J dropped 2 bases, with 12 bases sitting between them. The CDR3 spells CASSANLMQETQYF. The CDR3 nucleotides read TGTGCCAGCAGCGCTAACCTCATGCAAGAGACCCAGTACTTC.

The rearrangement uses TRBV5-6 and TRBJ2-5; TRBD1 aligns across 7 bases. The better agreement between TRBJ2-7 and the DNA end casts doubt on the J call. Germline-derived CDR1 and CDR2 are SGHDT and YYEEEE. The CDR3 length is 14 residues. In DNA, the CDR3 is TGTGCCAGCAGCGGGACAGCTACGACCTACGAGCAGTACTTC. Amino acid sequence: CASSGTATTYEQYF.